These 27 T cell receptor beta chains share one sample of origin, sequenced in a study of beta chain features in type 1 diabetes. Study-level findings and limits: For Type 1 diabetes patients, all four CD4+ subsets carried TCRB CDR3s that were moderately but significantly shorter.

Expressed TCRB transcripts were sequenced because the entire RNA isolate underwent reverse transcription. TCRdb's table, derived via immunoSEQ multiplex PCR, lists solely in-frame clones and lacks some. The sample holds more than 100,000 clones, 25% to 35% seen once. The antigens of these receptors remain unknown. Material for sequencing was central memory CD4+ T cells from blood. These receptors were taken from a young woman with type 1 diabetes.

The V gene is TRBV2, the J gene TRBJ1-3; 8 nucleotides align to TRBD1. The V segment lost 8 bases and the J segment 0 bases; nucleotides outside the gene matches: 6. Germline lookup yields CDR1 SNHLY and CDR2 FYNNEI. The CDR3 length is 15 residues. The CDR3 DNA reads TGTGCCAGCGGCAGGGGGCTGATCTCTGGAAACACCATATATTTT. It is translated as CASGRGLISGNTIYF.

This clone was observed a few times. V and J are TRBV2 and TRBJ2-1; TRBD2 agrees at 11 bases. The CDR3 contains 15 residues. The V gene end was trimmed by 6 bases and the J gene end by 5 bases; junction bases not matched to a gene: 6. Germline assignment: CDR1 SNHLY and CDR2 FYNNEI. CDR3 region: CASRPGLAVNNEQFF. In DNA form, the CDR3 reads TGTGCCAGCAGACCGGGACTAGCGGTAAACAATGAGCAGTTCTTC.

V gene TRBV7-2 combines with J gene TRBJ1-3; TRBD1 agrees at 7 bases. There are 15 residues in the CDR3. The germline CDR1 and CDR2 sequences are SGHTA and FQGNSA. Unmatched junction bases numbered 0, after V lost 1 base and J lost 0 bases. CDR3 in DNA: TGTGCCAGCAGCTTAGGACAGGGCTCTGGAAACACCATATATTTT. This codes for CASSLGQGSGNTIYF.

The chain employs TRBV5-6 and TRBJ2-7, with D maybe TRBD1 (6 bases). The V gene lost 2 bases and the J gene lost 7 bases, with 19 bases spanning the gap. This CDR3 has 15 amino acids. Germline CDR1 is SGHDT and CDR2 is YYEEEE. The chain's CDR3 is CASSLSLQGSREQYF. In DNA form, the CDR3 reads TGTGCCAGCAGCTTATCTCTACAGGGATCGAGGGAGCAGTACTTC. The entire variable domain, with the rest obtained from reference TRBV5-6 and TRBJ2-7, is as follows: DAGVTQSPTHLIKTRGQQVTLRCSPKSGHDTVSWYQQALGQGPQFIFQYYEEEERQRGNFPDRFSGHQFPNYSSELNVNALLLGDSALYLCASSLSLQGSREQYFGPGTRLTVT.

The CDR3 sequence: CASSPRDNSYEQYF. CDR3 sequence (DNA): TGTGCCAGCAGCCCACGGGACAACTCCTACGAGCAGTACTTC. This chain links TRBV7-3 with TRBJ2-7; D is perhaps TRBD1 (6 bases). The CDR3 has 14 amino acids. Germline CDR1 and CDR2: SGHTA and FQGTGA. The germline V and J ends were trimmed by 5 bases and 0 bases, with 11 bases remaining between them. Full variable domain (remainder filled in from reference TRBV7-3 and TRBJ2-7): GAGVSQTPSNKVTEKGKYVELRCDPISGHTALYWYRQSLGQGPEFLIYFQGTGAADDSGLPNDRFFAVRPEGSVSTLKIQRTERGDSAVYLCASSPRDNSYEQYFGPGTRLTVT.

This clone was recorded only once. The chain has TRBV5-4 and TRBJ1-6; possible D gene TRBD1, 6 bases. V was cut by 4 bases and J by 8 bases, with 13 bases left in between. CDR1 and CDR2 from the germline V gene are SGHNT and YYREEE (reference sequence). The CDR3 runs 14 residues. CDR3 amino acids: CASSLTGRYSPLHF. CDR3 nucleotides: TGTGCCAGCAGCCTGACAGGACGGTATTCACCCCTCCACTTT.

This chain uses TRBV6-1 with TRBJ1-2; D perhaps matches TRBD1 (6 bases). V dropped 8 bases and J dropped 8 bases, with 15 bases sitting between them. Germline CDR1 MNHNS, CDR2 SASEGT. The CDR3 runs to 12 residues. The CDR3 spells CASSYRVGGYTF. CDR3 nucleotide sequence: TGTGCCAGCTCGTACAGGGTGGGAGGCTACACCTTC.

The genes are TRBV20-1 and TRBJ1-4; D is unresolved. Per the germline V gene, CDR1 is DFQATT and CDR2 is SNEGSKA (reference sequence). The V gene lost 5 bases and the J gene lost 6 bases, with 7 bases spanning the gap. This CDR3 contains 11 residues. The CDR3 region has the DNA TGCAGTGCTGAGGGCGATGAAAAACTGTTTTTT. Its protein product is CSAEGDEKLFF.

This chain connects TRBV29-1 to TRBJ2-4; no clear D. Germline CDR1 and CDR2: SQVTM and ANQGSEA. The CDR3 length is 13 residues. Trimming removed 4 bases at V and 1 base at J, with 8 bases between. CDR3 loop: CSVGASAKNIQYF. CDR3 DNA sequence: TGCAGCGTTGGAGCGTCCGCCAAAAACATTCAGTACTTC.

The V gene is TRBV5-8, the J gene TRBJ2-3; 7 nucleotides match TRBD2. V dropped 4 bases and J dropped 2; count of bases not matched to a gene: 10. CDR3 length: 16 residues. The germline V gene encodes CDR1 SGHTS and CDR2 YDEGEE. CDR3 in amino acids: CASSRGLDRITDTQYF. CDR3 sequence (DNA): TGTGCCAGCAGCCGTGGACTAGATCGGATCACAGATACGCAGTATTTT.

This chain joins TRBV30 and TRBJ1-3; no reliable D call. Germline V lookup: CDR1 GTSNPN, CDR2 SVGIG (reference sequence). The germline V and J ends were trimmed by 1 base and 0 bases, with 10 bases remaining between them. This CDR3 spans 15 amino acids. The CDR3 nucleotides read TGTGCCTGGAGTGACTCGCGCTACTCTGGAAACACCATATATTTT. Translating it yields CAWSDSRYSGNTIYF.

V and J are TRBV30 and TRBJ1-1; TRBD1 agrees at 8 bases. The CDR3 spans 14 residues. CDR1 is GTSNPN and CDR2 is SVGIG in the germline V gene (reference sequence). The V and J ends lost 2 bases and 4 bases, in that order; junction bases with no gene match: 6. The CDR3 reads CAWSSAGGGTEAFF. CDR3 sequence (DNA): TGTGCCTGGAGTTCGGCAGGGGGCGGCACTGAAGCTTTCTTT.

This clone has a handful of counts. The chain joins TRBV11-2 to TRBJ2-7; 9 nucleotides line up with TRBD2. J was trimmed by 7 bases and V by 2 bases; bases with no gene match: 9. Germline V gene lookup returns CDR1 SGHAT and CDR2 FQNNGV. This CDR3 region has 15 residues. The CDR3 loop is CASSLSGGRADEQYF. CDR3 coding DNA: TGTGCCAGCAGCTTATCTGGCGGGAGGGCTGATGAGCAGTACTTC.

This chain uses TRBV28 with TRBJ2-5; D possibly corresponds to TRBD2 (5 bases). This CDR3 spans 14 amino acids. V lost 5 bases and J 4 bases, leaving 14 bases between the germline ends. Germline loops: CDR1 MDHEN, CDR2 SYDVKM. CDR3 protein: CASSPRTGTETQYF. The CDR3, as DNA: TGTGCCAGCAGTCCACGGACGGGAACAGAGACCCAGTACTTC.

This clone appeared a few times. The CDR3 protein is CASSSSQTGESEKLFF. The CDR3 DNA reads TGTGCCAGCAGTTCCTCCCAGACAGGGGAGAGTGAAAAACTGTTTTTT. The genes are TRBV28 and TRBJ1-4; 8 bases align to TRBD1. Germline V CDR1 and CDR2: MDHEN, SYDVKM. The CDR3 has 16 amino acids. V lost 4 bases to trimming and J lost 7 bases; unmatched junction nucleotides: 11.

This clone was counted a few times. This chain joins TRBV5-4 and TRBJ1-2, with 7 positions matching TRBD1. The CDR3 sequence is 15 residues long. The V and J ends lost 4 bases and 4 bases, in that order; junction bases with no gene match: 10. CDR1 and CDR2 from the germline V gene are SGHNT and YYREEE (reference sequence). The DNA for the CDR3 is TGTGCCAGCAGCACCGGCCAGGGGGTTCGCTATGGCTACACCTTC. Protein sequence: CASSTGQGVRYGYTF.

The chain combines TRBV11-3 with TRBJ2-3; D is perhaps TRBD1 (5 bases). Trimming left V 1 base short and J 0 bases short, with 8 bases between. This CDR3 is 15 amino acids long. Germline V gives CDR1 SGHNT, CDR2 YENEEA. The CDR3 DNA follows: TGTGCCAGCAGCTTAGGACAGCTAAGCACAGATACGCAGTATTTT. This gives the protein CASSLGQLSTDTQYF.

This clone has a handful of counts. The rearrangement uses TRBV5-1 and TRBJ1-1; 7 bases line up with TRBD1. With 4 bases clipped from V and 1 base from J, the junction kept 4 bases outside the gene matches. Germline V gene data show CDR1 as SGHRS and CDR2 as YFSETQ. The CDR3 runs to 14 residues. The CDR3 DNA sequence: TGCGCCAGCAGCGGGGGACAGAGGAACACTGAAGCTTTCTTT. This codes for CASSGGQRNTEAFF.

V is TRBV14 and J is TRBJ1-2; D may be TRBD1 (6 bases). V lost 0 bases, J lost 4 bases, and 12 bases lay in between. CDR1 and CDR2 (germline): SGHDN, FVKESK. The CDR3 loop spans 15 amino acids. CDR3 bases: TGTGCCAGCAGCCAAGATCTACAGGGATTCTATGGCTACACCTTC. Residues: CASSQDLQGFYGYTF.

This clone appeared a few times. This chain connects TRBV4-1 to TRBJ2-5, with D tentatively TRBD1 (5 bases). This CDR3 is built from 17 residues. Germline values: CDR1 MGHRA, CDR2 YSYEKL. V lost 0 bases to trimming and J lost 5 bases, with 19 bases between them. The CDR3 sequence is CASSQDSGPLSSETQYF. CDR3 coding DNA: TGCGCCAGCAGCCAAGATTCAGGGCCGCTTTCGTCGGAGACCCAGTACTTC.

This chain links TRBV28 with TRBJ2-5; 9 bases map to TRBD2. V dropped 2 bases and J dropped 2; count of bases not matched to a gene: 3. The CDR3 covers 15 residues. From germline, CDR1 is MDHEN and CDR2 SYDVKM. This CDR3 reads CASSLGGRGQETQYF. The DNA of the CDR3 is TGTGCCAGCAGTTTAGGCGGGAGGGGGCAAGAGACCCAGTACTTC.

This clone was seen a handful of times. V and J are TRBV10-2 and TRBJ2-1; TRBD2 matches at 7 bases. CDR3 length equals 18 residues. Per germline, CDR1 WSHSY and CDR2 SAAADI. V shed 0 bases, J shed 1 base, and the junction held 9 bases outside the gene matches. CDR3 loop: CASSESVGEGGSYNEQFF. The CDR3 DNA is TGCGCCAGCAGTGAGTCGGTGGGTGAGGGAGGGTCCTACAATGAGCAGTTCTTC.

This chain uses TRBV20-1 with TRBJ2-1; D gene unclear. This CDR3 region has 11 residues. The germline gives CDR1 DFQATT, CDR2 SNEGSKA (reference sequence). V gave up 6 bases and J gave up 6 bases, with 9 bases separating them. The chain's CDR3 is CSAETVNEQFF. CDR3 nucleotide sequence: TGCAGTGCCGAGACTGTCAATGAGCAGTTCTTC.

V and J are TRBV7-2 and TRBJ2-1; no reliable D call. From germline, CDR1 is SGHTA and CDR2 FQGNSA. CDR3 length: 12 residues. The ends were cut back, 5 bases at V and 7 bases at J, with 9 bases in the middle. The chain's CDR3 is CASSLHRNEQFF. CDR3 nucleotide sequence: TGTGCCAGCAGCCTGCACCGGAATGAGCAGTTCTTC.

The gene calls are TRBV18 and TRBJ2-5; D possibly corresponds to TRBD2 (5 bases). V dropped 2 bases and J dropped 4 bases, with 11 bases sitting between them. The germline V gene encodes CDR1 KGHSH and CDR2 LQKENI. This CDR3 is built from 14 residues. CDR3 nucleotide sequence: TGTGCCAGCTCACCATACCATCGGGGAGAGACCCAGTACTTC. Translating it yields CASSPYHRGETQYF.

The J gene is TRBJ1-1, the V gene TRBV7-2; the D gene is possibly TRBD1 (5 bases). Germline assignment: CDR1 SGHTA and CDR2 FQGNSA. CDR3 size: 15 residues. Trimming removed 5 bases at V and 1 base at J, with 14 bases between. This CDR3 is CASSLRWGGNTEAFF. The CDR3 nucleotides are TGTGCCAGCAGCCTTAGATGGGGCGGGAACACTGAAGCTTTCTTT.

Only a few counts were recorded for this clone. This chain uses TRBV5-1 with TRBJ2-3, with a tentative D call TRBD2 (6 bases). V was shortened by 0 bases and J by 3 bases, with 11 bases between the two germline ends. Germline V lookup: CDR1 SGHRS, CDR2 YFSETQ. The length of the CDR3 is 15 residues. CDR3 in amino acids: CASSLGRGMTDTQYF. The DNA for the CDR3 is TGCGCCAGCAGCTTGGGACGCGGGATGACAGATACGCAGTATTTT.